The clone carrying this T cell receptor (beta chain) was recorded a few times. The antigen is not known. This record comes from a study of response to subunit inactivated influenza vaccine. One entry per CDR3 protein results from TCRdb running MiXCR on the RT-PCR reads. The sample includes over 800,000 distinct CDR3 sequences, around 20% of them seen just once. Points from the study as a whole: Authors proposed each seasonal influenza vaccination draws in few new T cells.

The V segment lost 5 bases and the J segment 5 bases; nucleotides outside the gene matches: 9. CDR3 length equals 14 residues. CDR1 is DFQATT and CDR2 is SNEGSKA in the germline V gene (reference sequence). The receptor's source is a man aged 45 to 65 who received an inactivated influenza vaccine. The J gene is TRBJ1-5, the V gene TRBV20-1, with 7 nucleotides matching TRBD1. The sequenced sample was PBMCs from blood, obtained around 5 days after vaccination. The CDR3 reads CSARYRGTDQPQHF. In nucleotides, the CDR3 is TGCAGTGCTCGCTACCGAGGGACAGATCAGCCCCAGCATTTT.